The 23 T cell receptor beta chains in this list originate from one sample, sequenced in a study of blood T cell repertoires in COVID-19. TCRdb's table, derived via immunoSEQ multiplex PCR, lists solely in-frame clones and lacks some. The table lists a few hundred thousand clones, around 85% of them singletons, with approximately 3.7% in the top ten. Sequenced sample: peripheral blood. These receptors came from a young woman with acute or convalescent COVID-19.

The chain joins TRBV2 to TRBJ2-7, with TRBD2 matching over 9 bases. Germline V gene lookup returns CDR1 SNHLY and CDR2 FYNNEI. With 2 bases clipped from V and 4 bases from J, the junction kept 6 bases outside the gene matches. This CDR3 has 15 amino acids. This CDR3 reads CASSEMASGKYEQYF. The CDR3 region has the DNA TGTGCCAGCAGTGAAATGGCTAGCGGGAAATACGAGCAGTACTTC.

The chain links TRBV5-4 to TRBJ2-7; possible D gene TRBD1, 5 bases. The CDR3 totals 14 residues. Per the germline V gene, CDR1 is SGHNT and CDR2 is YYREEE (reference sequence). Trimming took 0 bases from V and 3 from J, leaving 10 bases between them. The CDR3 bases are TGTGCCAGCAGCTTGGGACAGTTGGACTACGAGCAGTACTTC. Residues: CASSLGQLDYEQYF.

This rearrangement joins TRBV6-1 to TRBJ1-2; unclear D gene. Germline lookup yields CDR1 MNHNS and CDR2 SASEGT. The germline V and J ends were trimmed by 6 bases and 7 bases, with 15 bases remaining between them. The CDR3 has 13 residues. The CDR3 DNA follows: TGTGCCAGCAGCCGGGGTTTTGCTGGTGGCTACACCTTC. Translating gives CASSRGFAGGYTF.

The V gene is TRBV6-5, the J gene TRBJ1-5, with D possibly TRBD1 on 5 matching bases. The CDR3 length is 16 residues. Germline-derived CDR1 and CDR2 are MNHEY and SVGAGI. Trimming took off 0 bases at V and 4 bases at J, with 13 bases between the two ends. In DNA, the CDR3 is TGTGCCAGCAGTTACTCCCCTTCAGGGCTTAATCAGCCCCAGCATTTT. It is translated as CASSYSPSGLNQPQHF.

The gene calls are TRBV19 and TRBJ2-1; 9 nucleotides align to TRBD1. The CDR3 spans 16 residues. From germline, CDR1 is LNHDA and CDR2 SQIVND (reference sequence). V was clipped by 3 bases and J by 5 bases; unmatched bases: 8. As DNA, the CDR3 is TGTGCCAGTAGTATGGGTTTCGGGACAGGGAACAATGAGCAGTTCTTC. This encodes CASSMGFGTGNNEQFF.

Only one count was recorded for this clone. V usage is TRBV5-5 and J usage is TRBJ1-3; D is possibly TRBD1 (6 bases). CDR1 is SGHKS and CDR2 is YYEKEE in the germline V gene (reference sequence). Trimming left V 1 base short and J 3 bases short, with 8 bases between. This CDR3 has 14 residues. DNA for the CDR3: TGTGCCAGCAGCTTGTACAGGGTTGGAAACACCATATATTTT. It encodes CASSLYRVGNTIYF. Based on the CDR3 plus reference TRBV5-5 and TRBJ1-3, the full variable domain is DAGVTQSPTHLIKTRGQQVTLRCSPISGHKSVSWYQQVLGQGPQFIFQYYEKEERGRGNFPDRFSARQFPNYSSELNVNALLLGDSALYLCASSLYRVGNTIYFGEGSWLTVV.

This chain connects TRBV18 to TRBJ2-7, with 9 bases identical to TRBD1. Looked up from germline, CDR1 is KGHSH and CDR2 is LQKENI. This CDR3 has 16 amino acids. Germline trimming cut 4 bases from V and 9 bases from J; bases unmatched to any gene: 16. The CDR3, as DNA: TGTGCCAGCTCACTTTTCCCGGTCACAGGGGGCTTAGGGCAGTACTTC. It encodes CASSLFPVTGGLGQYF.

CDR3 amino acids: CASSSSAGGTDTQYF. CDR3 nucleotides: TGTGCCAGCAGCTCTTCAGCGGGAGGCACAGATACGCAGTATTTT. This chain uses TRBV7-2 with TRBJ2-3, with 8 bases fitting TRBD2. Trimming took 4 bases from V and 1 from J; bases not matched to a gene: 4. Germline loops: CDR1 SGHTA, CDR2 FQGNSA. There are 15 residues in the CDR3.

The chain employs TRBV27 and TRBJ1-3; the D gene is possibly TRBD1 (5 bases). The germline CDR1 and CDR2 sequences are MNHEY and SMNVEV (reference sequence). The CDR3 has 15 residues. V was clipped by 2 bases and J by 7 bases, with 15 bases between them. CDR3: CASSLGAGPPNTIYF. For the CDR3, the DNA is TGTGCCAGCAGTTTAGGGGCCGGACCCCCGAACACCATATATTTT.

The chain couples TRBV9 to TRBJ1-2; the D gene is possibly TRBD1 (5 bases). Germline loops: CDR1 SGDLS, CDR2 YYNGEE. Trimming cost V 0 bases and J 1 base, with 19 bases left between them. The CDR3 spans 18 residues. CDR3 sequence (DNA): TGTGCCAGCAGCGTAGCTTTGGACCCCGGCGGGGGTAACTATGGCTACACCTTC. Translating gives CASSVALDPGGGNYGYTF.

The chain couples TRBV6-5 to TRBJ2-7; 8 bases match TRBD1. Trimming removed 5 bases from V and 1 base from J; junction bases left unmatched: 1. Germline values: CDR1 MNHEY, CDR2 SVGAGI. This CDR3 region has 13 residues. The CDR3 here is CASSRQGSYEQYF. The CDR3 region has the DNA TGTGCCAGCAGTCGACAGGGGTCCTACGAGCAGTACTTC.

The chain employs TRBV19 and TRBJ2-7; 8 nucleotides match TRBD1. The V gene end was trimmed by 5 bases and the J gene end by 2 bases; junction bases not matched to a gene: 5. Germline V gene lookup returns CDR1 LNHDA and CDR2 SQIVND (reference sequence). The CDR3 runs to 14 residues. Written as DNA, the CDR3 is TGTGCCAGTAGTCCTTTCAGGGGGCCCTACGAGCAGTACTTC. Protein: CASSPFRGPYEQYF.

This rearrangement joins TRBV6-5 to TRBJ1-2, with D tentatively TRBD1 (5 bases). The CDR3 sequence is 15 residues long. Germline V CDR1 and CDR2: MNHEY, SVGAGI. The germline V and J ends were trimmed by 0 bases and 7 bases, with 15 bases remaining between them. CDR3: CASSYSRVAGRGYTF. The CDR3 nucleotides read TGTGCCAGCAGTTACTCCAGGGTAGCGGGTCGTGGCTACACCTTC.

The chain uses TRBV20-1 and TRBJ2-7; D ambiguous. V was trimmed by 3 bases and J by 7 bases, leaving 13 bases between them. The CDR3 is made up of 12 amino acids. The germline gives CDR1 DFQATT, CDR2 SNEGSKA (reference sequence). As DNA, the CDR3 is TGCAGTGCTAGTTACGACACCCTTGAGCAGTACTTC. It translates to CSASYDTLEQYF.

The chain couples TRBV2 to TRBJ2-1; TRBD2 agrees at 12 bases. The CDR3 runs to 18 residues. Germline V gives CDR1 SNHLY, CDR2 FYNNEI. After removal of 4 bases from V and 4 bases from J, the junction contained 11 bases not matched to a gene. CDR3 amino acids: CASSALLAGGLFYNEQFF. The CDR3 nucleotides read TGTGCCAGCAGTGCCTTACTAGCGGGAGGACTCTTTTACAATGAGCAGTTCTTC.

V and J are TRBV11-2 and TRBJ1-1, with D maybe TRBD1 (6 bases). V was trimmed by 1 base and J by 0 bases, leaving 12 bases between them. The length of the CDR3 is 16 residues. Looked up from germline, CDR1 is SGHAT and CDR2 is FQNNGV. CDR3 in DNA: TGTGCCAGCAGCTTAGGCGGACAGCTCATGAACACTGAAGCTTTCTTT. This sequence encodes CASSLGGQLMNTEAFF. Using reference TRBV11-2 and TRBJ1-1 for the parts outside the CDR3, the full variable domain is EAGVAQSPRYKIIEKRQSVAFWCNPISGHATLYWYQQILGQGPKLLIQFQNNGVVDDSQLPKDRFSAERLKGVDSTLKIQPAKLEDSAVYLCASSLGGQLMNTEAFFGQGTRLTVV.

The CDR3 coding sequence is TGTGCCAGCAGTGGAAGGACAGGGGGCCGTCGCTATGGCTACACCTTC. It is translated as CASSGRTGGRRYGYTF. The V and J genes are TRBV2 and TRBJ1-2, with 11 bases identical to TRBD1. Germline V gives CDR1 SNHLY, CDR2 FYNNEI. V lost 4 bases and J lost 4; bases outside the gene matches: 8. The CDR3 contains 16 residues.

The CDR3: CASSGRDRGWADTQYF. Here the CDR3 DNA reads TGCGCCAGCAGTGGAAGGGACAGGGGGTGGGCAGATACGCAGTATTTT. The chain is built from TRBV10-2 and TRBJ2-3; 11 bases map to TRBD1. Germline CDR1 reads WSHSY; CDR2 reads SAAADI. The J segment lost 4 bases and the V segment lost 4 bases, leaving 7 bases of the junction unmatched. The CDR3 is made up of 16 amino acids.

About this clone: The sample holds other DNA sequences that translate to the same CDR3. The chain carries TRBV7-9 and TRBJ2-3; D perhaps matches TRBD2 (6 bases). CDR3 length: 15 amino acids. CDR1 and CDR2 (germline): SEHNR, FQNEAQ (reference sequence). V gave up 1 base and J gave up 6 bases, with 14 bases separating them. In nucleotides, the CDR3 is TGTGCCAGCAGCTTAGGGCTCGCGGGAACGGATACGCAGTATTTT. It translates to CASSLGLAGTDTQYF.

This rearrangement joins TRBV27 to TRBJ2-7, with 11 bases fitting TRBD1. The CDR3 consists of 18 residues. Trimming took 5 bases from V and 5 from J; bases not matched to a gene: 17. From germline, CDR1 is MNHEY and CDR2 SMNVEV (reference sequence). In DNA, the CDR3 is TGTGCCAGCAGTGGGATTGCCGGGACAGGGGGAATTCCCAACGAGCAGTACTTC. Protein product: CASSGIAGTGGIPNEQYF.

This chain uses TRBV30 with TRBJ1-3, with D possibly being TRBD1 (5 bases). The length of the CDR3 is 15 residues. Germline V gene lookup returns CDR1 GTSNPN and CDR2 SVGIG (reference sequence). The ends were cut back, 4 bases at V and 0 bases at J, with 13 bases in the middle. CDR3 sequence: CAWTQQVFSGNTIYF. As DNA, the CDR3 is TGTGCCTGGACCCAACAGGTTTTCTCTGGAAACACCATATATTTT.

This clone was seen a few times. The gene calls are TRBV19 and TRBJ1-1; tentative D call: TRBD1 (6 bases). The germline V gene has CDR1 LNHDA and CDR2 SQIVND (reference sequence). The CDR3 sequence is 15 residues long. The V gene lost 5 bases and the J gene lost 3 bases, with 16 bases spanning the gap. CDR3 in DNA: TGTGCCAGTAGTTCGGACAGTTTATCGTACACTGAAGCTTTCTTT. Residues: CASSSDSLSYTEAFF.

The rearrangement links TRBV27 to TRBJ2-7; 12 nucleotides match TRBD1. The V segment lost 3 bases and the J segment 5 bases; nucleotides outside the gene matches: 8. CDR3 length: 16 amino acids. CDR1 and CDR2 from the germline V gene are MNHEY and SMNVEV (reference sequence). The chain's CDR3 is CASSFTGGTGGNEQYF. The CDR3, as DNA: TGTGCCAGCAGTTTTACCGGTGGGACAGGGGGCAACGAGCAGTACTTC.